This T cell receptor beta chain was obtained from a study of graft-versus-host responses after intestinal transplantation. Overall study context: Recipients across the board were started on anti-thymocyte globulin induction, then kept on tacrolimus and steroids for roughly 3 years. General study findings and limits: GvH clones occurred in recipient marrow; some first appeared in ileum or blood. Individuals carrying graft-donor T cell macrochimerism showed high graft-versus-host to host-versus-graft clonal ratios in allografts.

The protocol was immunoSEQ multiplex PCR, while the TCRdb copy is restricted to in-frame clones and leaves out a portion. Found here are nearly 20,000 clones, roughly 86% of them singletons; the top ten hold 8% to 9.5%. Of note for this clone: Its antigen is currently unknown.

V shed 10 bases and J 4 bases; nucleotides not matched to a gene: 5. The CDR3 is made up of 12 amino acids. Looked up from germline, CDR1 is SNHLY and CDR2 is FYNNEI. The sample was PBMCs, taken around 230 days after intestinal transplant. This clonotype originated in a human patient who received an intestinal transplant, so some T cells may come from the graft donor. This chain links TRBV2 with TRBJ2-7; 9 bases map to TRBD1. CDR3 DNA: TGTGCCATTGGGACAGGGTATTACGAGCAGTACTTC. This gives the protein CAIGTGYYEQYF.